This T cell receptor beta chain was obtained from a study of early T cells in non-severe SARS-CoV-2 infection. The germline V gene has CDR1 SNHLY and CDR2 FYNNEI. The CDR3 loop spans 14 amino acids. V shed 6 bases and J 2 bases; nucleotides not matched to a gene: 4. This clonotype has at least ten counts. TCRdb re-analysed the 5' RACE reads in MiXCR, keeping a single row per CDR3 protein. The table includes roughly 25,000 distinct CDR3 sequences, 4% to 5% detected once. The sequenced sample was whole blood. The chain has TRBV2 and TRBJ2-7; TRBD2 matches 10 bases. The receptor was isolated from an adult who was a healthcare worker with PCR-confirmed SARS-CoV-2 infection or an uninfected control (not recorded which). CDR3 nucleotides: TGTGCCAGCAGGGGACTAGCGACTACCTACGAGCAGTACTTC. The encoded protein is CASRGLATTYEQYF. Looking up the rest from reference TRBV2 and TRBJ2-7 gives the full variable domain: EPEVTQTPSHQVTQMGQEVILRCVPISNHLYFYWYRQILGQKVEFLVSFYNNEISEKSEIFDDQFSVERPDGSNFTLKIRSTKLEDSAMYFCASRGLATTYEQYFGPGTRLTVT.